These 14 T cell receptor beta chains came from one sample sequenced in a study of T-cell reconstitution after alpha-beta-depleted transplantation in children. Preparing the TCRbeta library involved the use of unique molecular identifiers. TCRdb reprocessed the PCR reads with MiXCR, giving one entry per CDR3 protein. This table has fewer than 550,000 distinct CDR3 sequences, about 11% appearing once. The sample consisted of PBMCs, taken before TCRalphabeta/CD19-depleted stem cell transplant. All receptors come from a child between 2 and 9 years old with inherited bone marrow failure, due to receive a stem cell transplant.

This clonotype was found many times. The DNA for the CDR3 is TGCAGCGTCCTACGACGGGACAGGGCCGTCTCTGGGGCCAACGTCCTGACTTTC. Translating gives CSVLRRDRAVSGANVLTF. V gene TRBV29-1 combines with J gene TRBJ2-6; TRBD1 agrees at 9 bases. From germline, CDR1 is SQVTM and CDR2 ANQGSEA. This CDR3 has 18 residues. Losses at the gene ends were 6 bases for V and 0 bases for J; bases not matched to a gene: 12.

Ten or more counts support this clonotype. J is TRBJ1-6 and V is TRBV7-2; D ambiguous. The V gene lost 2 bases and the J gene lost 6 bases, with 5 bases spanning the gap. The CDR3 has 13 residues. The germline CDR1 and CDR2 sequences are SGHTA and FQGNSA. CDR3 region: CASSLMSNSPLHF. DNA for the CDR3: TGTGCCAGCAGCTTAATGAGTAATTCACCCCTCCACTTT.

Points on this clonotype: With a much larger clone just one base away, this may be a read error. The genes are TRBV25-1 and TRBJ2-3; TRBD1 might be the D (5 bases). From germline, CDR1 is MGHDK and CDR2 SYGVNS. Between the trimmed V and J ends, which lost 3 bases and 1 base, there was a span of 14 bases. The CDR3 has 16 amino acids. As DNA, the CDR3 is TGTGCCAGCAGTGATTACCAGGGCATCGGCACAGATACGCAGTATTTT. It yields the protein CASSDYQGIGTDTQYF.

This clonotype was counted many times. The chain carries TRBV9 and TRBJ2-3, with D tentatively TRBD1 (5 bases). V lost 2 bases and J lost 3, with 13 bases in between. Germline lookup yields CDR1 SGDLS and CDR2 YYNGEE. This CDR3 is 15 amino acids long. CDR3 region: CASSVAAGWTDTQYF. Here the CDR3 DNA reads TGTGCCAGCAGCGTGGCGGCAGGGTGGACAGATACGCAGTATTTT.

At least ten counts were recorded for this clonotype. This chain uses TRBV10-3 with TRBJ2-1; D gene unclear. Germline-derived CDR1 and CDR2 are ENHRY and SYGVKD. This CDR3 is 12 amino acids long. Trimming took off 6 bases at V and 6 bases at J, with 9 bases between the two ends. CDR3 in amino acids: CAIRGTFNEQFF. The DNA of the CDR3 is TGTGCCATCAGGGGAACCTTCAATGAGCAGTTCTTC.

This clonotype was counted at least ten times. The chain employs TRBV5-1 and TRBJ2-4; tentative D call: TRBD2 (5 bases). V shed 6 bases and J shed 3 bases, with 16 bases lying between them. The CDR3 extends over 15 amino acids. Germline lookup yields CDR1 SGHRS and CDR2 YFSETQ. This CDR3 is CASTPGQAGKNIQYF. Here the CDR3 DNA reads TGCGCCAGCACCCCGGGCCAGGCGGGCAAAAACATTCAGTACTTC.

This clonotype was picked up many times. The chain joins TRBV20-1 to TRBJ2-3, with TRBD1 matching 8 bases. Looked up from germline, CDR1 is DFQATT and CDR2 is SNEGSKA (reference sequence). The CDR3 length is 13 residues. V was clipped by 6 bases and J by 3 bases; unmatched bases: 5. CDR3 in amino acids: CSAPGQATDTQYF. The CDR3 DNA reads TGCAGTGCCCCGGGACAGGCAACAGATACGCAGTATTTT.

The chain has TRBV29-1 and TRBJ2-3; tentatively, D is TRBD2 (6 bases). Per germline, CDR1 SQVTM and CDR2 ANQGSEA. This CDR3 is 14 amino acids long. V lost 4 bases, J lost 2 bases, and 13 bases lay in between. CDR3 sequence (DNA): TGCAGCGTTGGAGGCGGGGTATACACAGATACGCAGTATTTT. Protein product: CSVGGGVYTDTQYF.

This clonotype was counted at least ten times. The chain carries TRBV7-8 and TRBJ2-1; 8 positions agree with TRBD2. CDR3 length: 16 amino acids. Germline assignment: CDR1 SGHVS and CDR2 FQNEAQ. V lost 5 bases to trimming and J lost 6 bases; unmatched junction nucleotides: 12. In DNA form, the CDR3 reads TGTGCCAGCAGCCCCCGGCCCGCGGGACTAGGCAATGAGCAGTTCTTC. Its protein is CASSPRPAGLGNEQFF. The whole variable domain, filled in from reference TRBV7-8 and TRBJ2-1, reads GAGVSQSPRYKVAKRGQDVALRCDPISGHVSLFWYQQALGQGPEFLTYFQNEAQLDKSGLPSDRFFAERPEGSVSTLKIQRTQQEDSAVYLCASSPRPAGLGNEQFFGPGTRLTVL.

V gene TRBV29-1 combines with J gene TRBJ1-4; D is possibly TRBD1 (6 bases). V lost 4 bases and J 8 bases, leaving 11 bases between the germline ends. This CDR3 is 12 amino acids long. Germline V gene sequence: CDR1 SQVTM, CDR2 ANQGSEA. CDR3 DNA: TGCAGCGTTGGAGGAGGGGGGGAAAAACTGTTTTTT. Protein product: CSVGGGGEKLFF.

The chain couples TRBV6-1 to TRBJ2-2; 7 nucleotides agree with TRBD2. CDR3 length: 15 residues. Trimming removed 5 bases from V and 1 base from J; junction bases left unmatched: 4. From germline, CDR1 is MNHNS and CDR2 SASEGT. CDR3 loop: CASSPTSWNTGELFF. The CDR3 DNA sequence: TGTGCCAGCAGTCCGACTAGCTGGAACACCGGGGAGCTGTTTTTT.

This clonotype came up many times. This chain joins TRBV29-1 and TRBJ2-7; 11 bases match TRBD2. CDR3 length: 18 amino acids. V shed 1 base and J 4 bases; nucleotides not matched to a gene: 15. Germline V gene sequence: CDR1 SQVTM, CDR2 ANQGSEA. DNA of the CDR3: TGCAGCGTTGAAGTCCCGCCTAGCGGGAGGACGGGACTATACGAGCAGTACTTC. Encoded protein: CSVEVPPSGRTGLYEQYF.

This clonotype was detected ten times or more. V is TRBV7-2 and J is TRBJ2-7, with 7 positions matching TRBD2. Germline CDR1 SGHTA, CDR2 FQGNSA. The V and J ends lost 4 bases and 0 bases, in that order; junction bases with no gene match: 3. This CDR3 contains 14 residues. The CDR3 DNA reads TGTGCCAGCAGCTCTAGCGGAAGCTCCTACGAGCAGTACTTC. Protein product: CASSSSGSSYEQYF.

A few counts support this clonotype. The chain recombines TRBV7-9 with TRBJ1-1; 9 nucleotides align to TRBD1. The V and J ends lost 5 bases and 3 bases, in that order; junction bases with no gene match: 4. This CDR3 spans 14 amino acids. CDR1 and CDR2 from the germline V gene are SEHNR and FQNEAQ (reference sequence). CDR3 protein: CASSDRDRDTEAFF. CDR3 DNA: TGTGCCAGCAGCGACCGGGACAGGGACACTGAAGCTTTCTTT.